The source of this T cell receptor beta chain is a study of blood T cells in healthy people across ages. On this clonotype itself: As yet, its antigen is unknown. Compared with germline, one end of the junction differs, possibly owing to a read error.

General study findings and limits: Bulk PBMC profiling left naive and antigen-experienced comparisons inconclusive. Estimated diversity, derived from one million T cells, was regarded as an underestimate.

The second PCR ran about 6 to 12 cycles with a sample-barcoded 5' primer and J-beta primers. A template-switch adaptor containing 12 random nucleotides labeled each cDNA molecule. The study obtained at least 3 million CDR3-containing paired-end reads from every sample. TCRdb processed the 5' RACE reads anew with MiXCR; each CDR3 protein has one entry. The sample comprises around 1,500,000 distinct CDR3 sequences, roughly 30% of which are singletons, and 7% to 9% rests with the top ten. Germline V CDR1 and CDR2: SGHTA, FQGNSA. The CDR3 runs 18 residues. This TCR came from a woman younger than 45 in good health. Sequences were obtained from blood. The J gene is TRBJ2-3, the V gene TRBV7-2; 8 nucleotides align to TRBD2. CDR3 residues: CASSLVLFRGGSADTKYF. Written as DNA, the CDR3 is TGTGCCAGCAGCTTAGTCCTTTTCCGGGGGGGCAGCGCAGATACGAAGTATTTT.